These 8 T cell receptor beta chains originate from one sample sequenced in a study of post-analysis software for immune sequencing data. Study-level findings and limits: Patients had higher frequencies than controls of five or six TRBV segments, including TRBV5-6, TRBV5-1 and TRBV20-1.

No antigen is known for these receptors. Researchers reported that TCR beta cDNA libraries carried unique molecular identifiers. Each CDR3 protein gets one entry after TCRdb re-called the PCR reads with MiXCR. The table shows approximately 250,000 distinct CDR3 sequences, with less than 40% occurring only once. The specimen was blood. These TCRs come from a girl aged 10 to 17 with multiple sclerosis.

At least ten counts were recorded for this clonotype. The CDR3 spells CSASWDRSSYNEQFF. As DNA, the CDR3 is TGCAGTGCTAGTTGGGATAGGAGCTCCTACAATGAGCAGTTCTTC. The chain uses TRBV20-1 and TRBJ2-1, with D unclear. This CDR3 is built from 15 residues. The V and J ends lost 3 bases and 0 bases respectively, with 12 bases between them. Per the germline V gene, CDR1 is DFQATT and CDR2 is SNEGSKA (reference sequence).

The genes are TRBV16 and TRBJ1-5, with D unresolved. Trimming left V 0 bases short and J 7 bases short, with 10 bases between. This CDR3 has 14 residues. Per the germline V gene, CDR1 is KGHSY and CDR2 is FQNENV. In nucleotides, the CDR3 is TGTGCCAGCAGCCAATCCATGGGCGGGCAGCCCCAGCATTTT. Its protein product is CASSQSMGGQPQHF. Based on the CDR3 plus reference TRBV16 and TRBJ1-5, the full variable domain is GEEVAQTPKHLVRGEGQKAKLYCAPIKGHSYVFWYQQVLKNEFKFLISFQNENVFDETGMPKERFSAKCLPNSPCSLEIQATKLEDSAVYFCASSQSMGGQPQHFGDGTRLSIL.

This clonotype was seen many times. This chain connects TRBV27 to TRBJ1-2, with 7 bases aligning to TRBD1. From germline, CDR1 is MNHEY and CDR2 SMNVEV (reference sequence). The CDR3 has 16 residues. V shed 5 bases and J 9 bases; nucleotides not matched to a gene: 18. The CDR3 loop reads CASSPTPDRRGVSYTF. The CDR3 DNA sequence: TGTGCCAGCAGTCCGACGCCGGACAGGAGGGGGGTCAGCTACACCTTC.

Many counts were recorded for this clonotype. This chain links TRBV20-1 with TRBJ2-5; unclear D gene. The CDR3 has 13 amino acids. Germline assignment: CDR1 DFQATT and CDR2 SNEGSKA (reference sequence). The germline V and J ends were trimmed by 4 bases and 4 bases, with 13 bases remaining between them. The CDR3 DNA reads as TGCAGTGCTACGGTGGGTCTTGGAGAGACCCAGTACTTC. This sequence encodes CSATVGLGETQYF.

This sequence joins TRBV6-6 and TRBJ1-1, with a tentative D call TRBD1 (5 bases). Germline V gene lookup returns CDR1 MNHNY and CDR2 SVGAGI (reference sequence). V gave up 0 bases and J gave up 6 bases, with 8 bases separating them. This CDR3 is built from 13 residues. Here the CDR3 DNA reads TGTGCCAGCAGTTACTCGAGAGGGGCTGAAGCTTTCTTT. Protein sequence: CASSYSRGAEAFF.

This chain connects TRBV13 to TRBJ2-3; 12 bases are a match to TRBD2. Germline trimming cut 5 bases from V and 2 bases from J; bases unmatched to any gene: 11. This CDR3 comprises 18 residues. Germline values: CDR1 PRHDT, CDR2 FYEKMQ (reference sequence). The CDR3 region is CASSLGLAGLLLTDTQYF. CDR3 bases: TGTGCCAGCAGCCTGGGACTAGCGGGCCTTTTGCTCACAGATACGCAGTATTTT.

The genes are TRBV20-1 and TRBJ1-1; D is perhaps TRBD1 (6 bases). V was pared by 6 bases and J by 1 base, with 24 bases between. The CDR3 is 17 residues long. The germline gives CDR1 DFQATT, CDR2 SNEGSKA (reference sequence). CDR3: CSALTSGWGQKNTEAFF. CDR3 DNA sequence: TGCAGTGCCCTCACATCGGGGTGGGGACAAAAGAACACTGAAGCTTTCTTT.

This clonotype showed up many times. The rearrangement links TRBV4-1 to TRBJ2-3, with 14 nucleotides matching TRBD2. This CDR3 is built from 18 residues. Trimming took 3 bases from V and 3 from J; bases not matched to a gene: 8. The germline V gene encodes CDR1 MGHRA and CDR2 YSYEKL. The CDR3 DNA reads as TGCGCCAGCAGCCAGGGAGGACTAGCGGGGGGCGGTACAGATACGCAGTATTTT. It encodes CASSQGGLAGGGTDTQYF.